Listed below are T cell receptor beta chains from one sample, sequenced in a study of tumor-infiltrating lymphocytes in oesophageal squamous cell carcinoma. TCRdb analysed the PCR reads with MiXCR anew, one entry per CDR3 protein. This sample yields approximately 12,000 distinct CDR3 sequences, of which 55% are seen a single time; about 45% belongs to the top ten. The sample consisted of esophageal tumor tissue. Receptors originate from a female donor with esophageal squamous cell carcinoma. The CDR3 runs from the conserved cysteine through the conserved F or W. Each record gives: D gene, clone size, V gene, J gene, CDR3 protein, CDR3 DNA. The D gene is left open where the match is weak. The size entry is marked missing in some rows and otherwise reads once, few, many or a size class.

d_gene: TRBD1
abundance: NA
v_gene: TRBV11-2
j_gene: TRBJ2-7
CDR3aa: CASSYGTGAYEQYF
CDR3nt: TGTGCCAGCAGCTATGGGACAGGGGCCTACGAGCAGTACTTC

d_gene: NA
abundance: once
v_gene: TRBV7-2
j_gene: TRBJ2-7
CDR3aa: CASSLQGTYEQYF
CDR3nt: TGTGCCAGCAGCTTACAGGGTACCTACGAGCAGTACTTC

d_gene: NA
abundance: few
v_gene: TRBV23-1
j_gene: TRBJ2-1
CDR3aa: CASSHYRANEQFF
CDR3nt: TGCGCCAGCAGTCACTACAGGGCGAATGAGCAGTTCTTC

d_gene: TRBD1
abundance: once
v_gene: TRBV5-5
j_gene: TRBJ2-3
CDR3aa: CASSLDRGDTQYF
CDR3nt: TGTGCCAGCAGCTTGGACAGGGGAGATACGCAGTATTTT

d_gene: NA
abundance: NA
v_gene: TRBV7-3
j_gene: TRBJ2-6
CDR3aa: CASSLRETGANVLTF
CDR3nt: TGTGCCAGCAGCTTGAGGGAGACTGGGGCCAACGTCCTGACTTTC

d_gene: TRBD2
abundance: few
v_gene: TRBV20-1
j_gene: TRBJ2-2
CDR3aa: CSARRGRAGALPADTGELFF
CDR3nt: TGCAGTGCTAGGAGGGGTCGAGCGGGGGCTCTCCCTGCCGACACCGGGGAGCTGTTTTTT

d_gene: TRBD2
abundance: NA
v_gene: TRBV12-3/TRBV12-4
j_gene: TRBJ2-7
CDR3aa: CASGRTSGDYEQYF
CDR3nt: TGTGCCAGCGGAAGGACTAGCGGGGACTACGAGCAGTACTTC

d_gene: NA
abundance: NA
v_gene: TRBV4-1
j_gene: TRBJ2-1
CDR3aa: CASSQESSEQFF
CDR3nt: TGCGCCAGCAGCCAAGAGTCGAGTGAGCAGTTCTTC

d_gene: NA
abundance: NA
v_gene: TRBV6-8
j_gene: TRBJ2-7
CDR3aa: CASSHQTATYEQYF
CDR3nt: TGTGCCAGCAGTCACCAGACAGCGACCTACGAGCAGTACTTC

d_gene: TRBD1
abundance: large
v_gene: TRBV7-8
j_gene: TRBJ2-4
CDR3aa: CASSLGRDRKQYF
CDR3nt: TGTGCCAGCAGCTTAGGAAGGGACAGAAAACAGTACTTC

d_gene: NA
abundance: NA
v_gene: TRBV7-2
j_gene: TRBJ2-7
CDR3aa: CASSLALMGLSSYEQYF
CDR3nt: TGTGCCAGCAGCTTAGCGCTTATGGGCCTGAGCTCCTACGAGCAGTACTTC

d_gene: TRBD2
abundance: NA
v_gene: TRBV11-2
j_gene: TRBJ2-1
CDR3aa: CASSPGLARNEQFF
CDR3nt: TGTGCCAGCAGCCCCGGACTAGCGCGGAATGAGCAGTTCTTC

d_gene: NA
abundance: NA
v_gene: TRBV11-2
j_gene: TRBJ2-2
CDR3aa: CASSLIGELFF
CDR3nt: TGTGCCAGCAGCTTAATCGGGGAGCTGTTTTTT

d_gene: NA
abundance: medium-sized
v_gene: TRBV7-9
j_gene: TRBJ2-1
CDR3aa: CASSLLRGAGSYNEQFF
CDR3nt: TGTGCCAGCAGCTTACTAAGGGGGGCAGGCTCCTACAATGAGCAGTTCTTC

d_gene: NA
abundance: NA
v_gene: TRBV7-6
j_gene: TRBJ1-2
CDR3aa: CASSLNPGGIYGYTF
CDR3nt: TGTGCCAGCAGCCTGAACCCAGGAGGAATCTATGGCTACACCTTC

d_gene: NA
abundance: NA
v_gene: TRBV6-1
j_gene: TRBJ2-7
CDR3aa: CASSEFGGMGYEQYF
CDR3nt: TGTGCCAGCAGTGAATTTGGGGGAATGGGCTACGAGCAGTACTTC

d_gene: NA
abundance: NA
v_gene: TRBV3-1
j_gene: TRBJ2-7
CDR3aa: CASSQTGGYLYEQYF
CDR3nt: TGTGCCAGCAGCCAGACCGGGGGATACCTCTACGAGCAGTACTTC

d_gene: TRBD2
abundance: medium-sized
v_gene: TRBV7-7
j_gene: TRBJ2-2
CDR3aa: CASSERGGAGELFF
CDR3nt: TGTGCTAGCAGCGAACGGGGGGGTGCCGGGGAGCTGTTTTTT

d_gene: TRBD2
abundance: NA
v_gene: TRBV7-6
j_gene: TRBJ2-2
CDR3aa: CASSLRAGGTTGELFF
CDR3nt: TGTGCCAGCAGCTTAAGGGCGGGAGGAACGACCGGGGAGCTGTTTTTT

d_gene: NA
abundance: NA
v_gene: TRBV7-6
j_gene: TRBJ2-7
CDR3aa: CASSLVGESRGTQQYF
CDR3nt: TGTGCCAGCAGCTTAGTAGGTGAGAGCAGGGGAACCCAGCAGTACTTC

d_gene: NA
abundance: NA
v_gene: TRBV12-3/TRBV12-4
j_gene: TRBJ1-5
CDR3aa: CASSMPVYGQPQHF
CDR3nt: TGTGCCAGCAGTATGCCAGTGTACGGGCAGCCTCAGCATTTT

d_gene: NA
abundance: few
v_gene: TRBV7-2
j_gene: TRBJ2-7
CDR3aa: CASSLSLEQYF
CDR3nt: TGTGCCAGCAGCTTATCTCTCGAGCAGTACTTC

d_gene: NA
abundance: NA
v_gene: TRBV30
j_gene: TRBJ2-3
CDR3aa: CAWSVGQISGTDTQYF
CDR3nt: TGTGCCTGGAGTGTAGGGCAGATATCTGGCACAGATACGCAGTATTTT

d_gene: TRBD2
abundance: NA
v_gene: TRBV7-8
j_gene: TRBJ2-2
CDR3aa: CASSSTSGAFGELFF
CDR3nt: TGTGCCAGCAGCTCGACTAGCGGGGCGTTCGGGGAGCTGTTTTTT

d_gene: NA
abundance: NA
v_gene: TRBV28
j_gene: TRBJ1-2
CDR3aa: CASRVGYGYTF
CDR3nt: TGTGCCAGCAGGGTTGGGTATGGCTACACCTTC

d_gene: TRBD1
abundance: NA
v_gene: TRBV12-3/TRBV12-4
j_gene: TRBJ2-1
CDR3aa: CASSSGQGVYNEQFF
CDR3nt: TGTGCCAGCAGTTCGGGACAGGGCGTCTACAATGAGCAGTTCTTC

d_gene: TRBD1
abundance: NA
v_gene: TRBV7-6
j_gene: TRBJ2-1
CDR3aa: CASSSTLGGTGTGVQNEQFF
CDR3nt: TGTGCCAGCAGCTCCACCCTCGGTGGGACAGGGACAGGGGTCCAGAATGAGCAGTTCTTC

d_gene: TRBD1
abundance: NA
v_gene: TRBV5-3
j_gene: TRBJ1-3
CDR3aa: CASSVLGQGKNTIYF
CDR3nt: TGTGCCAGCAGCGTTCTGGGACAGGGGAAAAACACCATATATTTT

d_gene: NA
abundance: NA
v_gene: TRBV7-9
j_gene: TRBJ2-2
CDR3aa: CASSLAPVGELFF
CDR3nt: TGTGCCAGCAGCTTAGCACCAGTCGGGGAGCTGTTTTTT

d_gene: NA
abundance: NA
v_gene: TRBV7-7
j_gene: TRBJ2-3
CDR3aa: CASSLNSGDTQYF
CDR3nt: TGTGCCAGCAGCTTAAATTCTGGGGATACGCAGTATTTT

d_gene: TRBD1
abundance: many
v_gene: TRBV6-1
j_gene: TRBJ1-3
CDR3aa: CASSRDRSSGNTIYF
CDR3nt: TGTGCCAGCAGCCGGGACAGATCATCTGGAAACACCATATATTTT

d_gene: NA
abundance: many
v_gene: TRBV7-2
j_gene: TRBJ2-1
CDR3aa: CASSLDGSSYNEQFF
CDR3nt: TGTGCCAGCAGCCTCGACGGAAGCTCCTACAATGAGCAGTTCTTC

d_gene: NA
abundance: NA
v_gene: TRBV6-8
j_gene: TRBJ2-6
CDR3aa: CASSYGIRGSGANVLTF
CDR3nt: TGTGCCAGCAGTTACGGGATCAGGGGTTCTGGGGCCAACGTCCTGACTTTC

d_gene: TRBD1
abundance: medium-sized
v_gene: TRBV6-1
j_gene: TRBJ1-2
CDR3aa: CASTIGGAVGYTF
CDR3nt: TGTGCCAGCACCATAGGGGGCGCGGTCGGCTACACCTTC

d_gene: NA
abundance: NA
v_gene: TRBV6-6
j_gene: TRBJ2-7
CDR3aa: CASSYRLAYEQYF
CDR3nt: TGTGCCAGCAGTTACCGTCTTGCCTACGAGCAGTACTTC

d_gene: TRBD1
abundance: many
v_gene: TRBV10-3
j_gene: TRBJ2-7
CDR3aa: CAISEAAGGIYEQYF
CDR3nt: TGTGCCATCAGTGAGGCGGCAGGGGGCATTTACGAGCAGTACTTC

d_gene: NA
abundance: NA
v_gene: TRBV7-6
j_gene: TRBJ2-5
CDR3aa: CASSLAGETQYF
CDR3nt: TGTGCCAGCAGCTTAGCGGGAGAGACCCAGTACTTC

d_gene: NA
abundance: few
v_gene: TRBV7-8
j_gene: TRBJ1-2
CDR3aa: CASSSYEYPGTATTKFYGYTF
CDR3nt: TGTGCCAGCAGCTCCTATGAATACCCCGGGACGGCCACGACTAAATTCTATGGCTACACCTTC